This T cell receptor beta chain was retrieved from a study of cytomegalovirus exposure and HLA in healthy donors (dated by TCRdb to the late 2010s). For context, the study as a whole: According to an earlier analysis of a few hundred of the donors, about 179 million T cells yielded roughly 100 million unique TCR beta sequences and 276 Gb of sequence data. An early release that covered fewer than 800 HLA-typed donors contained approximately 320 gigabases of sequencing data and 85 million to 100 million unique TCR sequences. Among the roughly 410 genotyped donors, around 81% belonged to the genetic ancestry cluster associated with self-reported Caucasian donors. The study aimed to test whether signatures of past pathogen exposure could be identified by cataloging public T cell receptors. Using immunosequencing, the study profiled T cell repertoires from 666 subjects and related those repertoires to cytomegalovirus serostatus. Besides the first cohort of approximately 710 subjects, a separate validation cohort made up of 120 or so different subjects was used. To predict cytomegalovirus infection status, the study combined high-throughput TCR immunosequencing, statistical association of individual TCRs with disease status, and machine learning. A later analysis re-examined previously published TCR beta repertoires from roughly 650 donors and added high-resolution HLA genotyping to investigate patterns of TCR occurrence. In the later analysis, no new phenotypic data were used to find candidate immune exposures; instead, reliance was placed on TCR beta sequences and their occurrence across donors. An earlier analysis of around 580 of the donors used high-throughput TCR beta sequencing to judge whether each TCR beta V gene segment behaved as functional or pseudogenic. Alongside the repertoire data, information on donor age, sex, ethnicity and CMV serostatus was compiled. Genome-wide SNP genotypes for about 55% of the 666 donors were used in a later genetic analysis, which treated that subset as a discovery cohort. All discovery cohort repertoires had been generated using a single sequencing platform. Class I and class II HLA loci were covered by the typing at four-digit resolution. The number of donors typed differed by locus, with about 629-640 for A, B, C, DRB1 and DQB1, around 500 for DQA1, 600 to 610 for DPA1, and under 490 for DPB1. Roughly 5 DR-DQ haplotypes were handled as single units for association and clustering, since linkage in the cohort was strong. Among about 360 genotyped donors of the cohort, an average of roughly 240,000 unique TCR beta nucleotide sequences were sequenced per donor, roughly 18% of them non-productive.

Turning to this clone: Its binding antigen is unknown. The record has no base qualities; no much larger clone is one base away.

From its cysteine to its phenylalanine, the CDR3 spans 16 amino acids. The entry retains the CDR3 DNA only, 48 bases that are in frame from base 1. V loses 4 bases of germline sequence and J loses 2 bases, and the interval between the two ends is 17 bases. The germline V gene gives CDR1 as MNHEY and CDR2 as SVGAGI. The protocol used for the library was the immunoSEQ multiplex PCR assay. The multiplex PCR relied on a mix of 60 forward primers for TCR Vbeta segments and 13 reverse primers for TCR Jbeta segments. The CDR3 region of rearranged TCR beta genes was amplified from genomic DNA with a multiplex PCR assay. The amplified TCR beta libraries were sequenced on the Illumina HiSeq System as 87-base-pair reads. As for how the authors treated the data: In a later analysis, 77 million or so unique TCR beta chains were counted across the 666 repertoires, and roughly 9.9 million of these chains were shared by at least two donors. A nearest-neighbor algorithm error-corrected the raw reads and collapsed the reads into unique sequences, merging closely related sequences to remove PCR and sequencing errors. V, D and J gene segments were assigned by aligning CDR3 sequences to IMGT reference sequences. For a sequence to be retained, a match of at least six nucleotides was required to both a V gene segment and a J gene segment. Rearrangements were called productive when the CDR3 lacked stop codons and stayed in frame with V and J; all others were non-productive. CDR3 was defined according to IMGT convention as the region running from the second conserved V-encoded cysteine to the conserved J-encoded phenylalanine. The earlier analysis of more than 450 of the donors excluded sequences that lacked an unambiguous match to a single V gene segment. An earlier analysis of about 600 of the donors called V segments functional above 56.7% productive rearrangements and segregating when the between-donor standard deviation exceeded 5%. A statistical classification framework was developed to diagnose cytomegalovirus status using the catalog of TCR beta chain sequences. A later analysis assigned V and J genes by comparing TCR nucleotide sequences with IMGT/GENE-DB human TR gene sequences. The TCRdist pipeline was used in a later analysis to assign CDR3 sequences and most-parsimonious VDJ recombination scenarios. In a later analysis, each TCR beta chain was defined by its CDR3 amino acid sequence together with its V-gene family, and reads lacking a unique V-gene family were excluded. As a way to deal with suspected cross-contamination and a sequencing artifact, a later analysis dropped roughly 620 nucleotide sequences that were highly shared and had low generation probability. In a later analysis, a clonal expansion index for each public chain was calculated from normalized within-repertoire ranks of inferred template counts. A later analysis computed generation probabilities with a VDJ recombination model fitted to out-of-frame rearrangements, and checked the results against IGoR. Hypergeometric tests were used in a later analysis to score TCR-TCR, TCR-HLA and TCR-CMV co-occurrence, with a repertoire-size bias correction applied to the TCR pairs. A later analysis estimated false discovery rates by permuting HLA or CMV assignments 20 times. In a later analysis, co-occurring TCRs were grouped using DBSCAN, with TCRdist sequence similarity added in when clustering inside HLA-allele-positive subsets. Repertoires with fewer than 30,000 or more than 120,000 public chains, plus five repertoires with anomalous nucleotide sharing, were excluded from co-occurrence clustering. TCRdb retrieved this table from immuneACCESS and kept in-frame rearrangements only. Not all clones are present; in checked studies, unresolved V genes account for under half, and no reason is known for the remainder. V and J calls and clone size come straight from that table; D and trimming were deduced from the DNA. This sample comprises approximately 220,000 clones, over 60% of them detected only once. Under 0.8% of the sample goes to the ten largest clones.

The cohort comprised 710 or so healthy bone marrow donors. At the time of sampling, all cohort members were nominally healthy, though unrecorded immune exposures were likely present. The donor tested CMV seronegative, placing the donor among the roughly 340 seronegative members of the cohort. Each donor provided a peripheral blood sample, and peripheral blood mononuclear cells were used for TCR beta sequencing. Genomic DNA was extracted from the blood cell samples with the Qiagen DNeasy Blood Extraction Kit. The study at large found these results: The sequencing pipeline was judged likely to have produced a cluster of highly shared sequence variants as a technical artifact. In vitro tests confirmed that a few of the cytomegalovirus-associated TCR beta chains recognize cytomegalovirus antigens. In a later analysis, the rate of TCR association differed among HLA loci, with DRB1 alleles having the most associated TCRs and HLA-C alleles having the fewest. An earlier analysis of approximately 590 of the donors showed that most TCR beta V segments appeared in productive rearrangements either about 87% or about 30% of the time, which broadly matched IMGT annotations. A further reported finding was that TCR beta sequences accurately predicted the HLA-A and HLA-B alleles for most subjects in the first cohort. Assigning TCR associations to individual alleles was difficult when HLA alleles, especially DR and DQ, strongly co-occurred. Because some donors lacked HLA typing at each locus, the association tests relied only on the typed subset. Cytomegalovirus status was reported to be diagnosed by the classifier with high specificity and sensitivity in both the original and validation cohorts. The only immune exposure information available for the cohort was CMV serostatus. Roughly uniform sequencing depth across donors was assumed in presence/absence analyses, although this assumption may not hold. It was suggested by the authors that the approach could potentially be generalized to other disease states and immunological phenotypes. In a later analysis, HLA-associated TCR beta chains showed more clonal expansion and lower generation probabilities than non-associated chains that were equally common. The cohort was sequenced for TCR beta chains only, and without alpha or paired-chain data the features that could be detected were limited. Because the 87-base-pair reads could not distinguish some IMGT-functional V segments, including TRBV6-2 and TRBV6-3, those segments were excluded. Because counts were too low, seventeen rarely observed V segments, including chromosome 9 orphons, were excluded from the earlier analysis of fewer than 650 of the donors. In the study, approximately 150 TCR beta chains were listed as associated with cytomegalovirus. V-gene and J-gene trimming of TCR beta chains was associated with a missense DCLRE1C variant in a later genetic analysis, and the association was replicated in an independent cohort. A later genetic analysis reported fewer N-insertions in productive TCRs among donors in an Asian-associated ancestry cluster than the roughly 700-donor mean. While some public TCRs were present in many individuals, most TCR sequences turned up only very rarely across donors. Several of the top co-occurrence clusters appeared to be linked to parvovirus B19, influenza, CMV and Epstein-Barr virus, according to a later analysis. In a later analysis, some 17,000 TCR beta sequences were associated with specific HLA alleles at a false discovery rate of 0.05. Correlated functional status among segregating V segments might reflect linkage disequilibrium, but an unknown experimental factor could not be ruled out. According to a later analysis, most CMV-associated TCR beta chains appeared to be HLA-restricted, and the HLA associations seemed to be driven largely by CMV exposure.

Sequences were obtained from PBMCs. The clonotype originates from a man between 18 and 35 years old in good health and CMV-seronegative. The chain uses TRBV6-5 and TRBJ2-5; TRBD1 is a weak D gene call, 6 bases matching. This receptor carries the CDR3 CASSFDPGTPQETQYF. DNA sequence: TGTGCCAGCAGTTTCGACCCCGGGACACCTCAAGAGACCCAGTACTTC.